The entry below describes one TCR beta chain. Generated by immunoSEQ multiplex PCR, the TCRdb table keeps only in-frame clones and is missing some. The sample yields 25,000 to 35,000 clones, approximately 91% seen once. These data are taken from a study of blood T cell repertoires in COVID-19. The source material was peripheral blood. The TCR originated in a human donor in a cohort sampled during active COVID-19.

The CDR3 reads CASSKVGTERREQYF. For the CDR3, the DNA is TGTGCCAGCAGCAAAGTCGGGACAGAGAGGAGGGAGCAGTACTTC. V gene TRBV21-1 combines with J gene TRBJ2-7; TRBD1, the table's D call, was not compared with the DNA. TRBV21-1 is tagged as a pseudogene. The CDR3 sequence is 15 residues long.